This TCR beta chain was captured in a study of T cells in Graves' hyperthyroidism and ophthalmopathy. RNA transcripts provided the source from which TCR beta CDR3 regions were amplified. Using the HTBI primer set, a first-round RT-PCR was run on the TCR CDR3. TCRdb itself ran the multiplex PCR reads through MiXCR, one entry per CDR3 protein. The sample yields some 740,000 distinct CDR3 sequences, around 15% seen once. Patients having uncontrolled infection, another autoimmune disease, pregnancy or lactation were not included. This CDR3 spans 16 amino acids. Germline CDR1 is MNHNS and CDR2 is SASEGT. The V and J ends lost 10 bases and 0 bases respectively, with 18 bases between them. This clonotype has just a few counts.

Source material: blood. The clonotype comes from a woman aged 18-30 years with Graves' hyperthyroidism. The V call is TRBV6-1, the J call TRBJ2-2; D not resolved. The CDR3 DNA follows: TGTGCCACCCTCCGTTCACTTGTTGCGAACACCGGGGAGCTGTTTTTT. Translation gives CATLRSLVANTGELFF.